This T cell receptor beta chain comes out of a study of tumor-infiltrating lymphocytes in primary liver carcinoma. Making TCR beta cDNA involved around 500 ng total RNA and a constant-region primer. Modified slightly, ARM-PCR produced TCR beta libraries over three nested multiplex PCR rounds. TCRdb used MiXCR to reprocess the multiplex PCR reads, holding one entry per CDR3 protein. The data hold under 110,000 distinct CDR3 sequences, with more than 65% observed a single time. Extraction of RNA together with DNA used roughly 19-31 mg of unsorted bulk tissue. About this clonotype itself: A much more abundant neighbour one base away suggests this may be a read error.

The source material was liver tumor tissue from sampling region 2. Subset reported: tumor region T2, inferior pole. The clonotype was recovered from an older woman with primary liver carcinoma and hepatitis B virus infection.

CDR3 nucleotide sequence: TGTGCCAGCAGTCCAGGGACATCGAACATCGGGGAGCTGTTTTTT. Encoded protein: CASSPGTSNIGELFF. The chain joins TRBV6-4 to TRBJ2-2, with D tentatively TRBD1 (6 bases). CDR1 and CDR2 from the germline V gene are MRHNA and SNTAGT. The length of the CDR3 is 15 residues.